Listed here are 28 T cell receptor beta chains from one sample, sequenced in a study. TCRdb re-called the 5' RACE reads with MiXCR, one entry per CDR3 protein. The sample includes tens of thousands of distinct CDR3 sequences, roughly 28% of them seen just once. The material sequenced was naive CD4+ T cells sorted from blood. Specified subset: naive CD4+ T cells, CD4+CD45RA+CD25-. These receptors came from a female donor with breast cancer.

This clonotype was observed a few times. The chain couples TRBV12-3 or TRBV12-4 to TRBJ2-5; the D gene is possibly TRBD2 (5 bases). The V end lost 4 bases, the J end lost 0 bases, and 6 bases lay between the germline ends. The CDR3 consists of 13 residues. The CDR3: CASSSGYQETQYF. CDR3 coding DNA: TGTGCCAGCAGTTCGGGGTACCAAGAGACCCAGTACTTC.

There are many counts of this clonotype. This chain joins TRBV7-2 and TRBJ2-7, with D tentatively TRBD1 (6 bases). This CDR3 has 13 amino acids. Germline V CDR1 and CDR2: SGHTA, FQGNSA. Trimming pared 5 bases from V and 6 bases from J, leaving 14 bases between. CDR3 amino acids: CASSRFRGSEQYF. The CDR3, as DNA: TGTGCCAGCAGCCGATTTAGGGGGAGCGAGCAGTACTTC. Drawing the rest from reference TRBV7-2 and TRBJ2-7, the complete variable domain is GAGVSQSPSNKVTEKGKDVELRCDPISGHTALYWYRQSLGQGLEFLIYFQGNSAPDKSGLPSDRFSAERTGGSVSTLTIQRTQQEDSAVYLCASSRFRGSEQYFGPGTRLTVT.

This clonotype was seen more than once but under ten times. This chain uses TRBV12-3 or TRBV12-4 with TRBJ2-7, with 7 bases that match TRBD1. V shed 7 bases and J 0 bases; nucleotides not matched to a gene: 9. CDR3 length equals 15 residues. CDR3 sequence reads: CASNPNRGSSYEQYF. The DNA for the CDR3 is TGTGCCAGCAACCCCAACAGGGGAAGCTCCTACGAGCAGTACTTC.

In its sample, this clonotype was seen once. A read error is possible here, since a much larger clone lies one base away. The CDR3 loop reads CSIDGWTSGNEQYF. CDR3 nucleotide sequence: TGCAGCATTGATGGTTGGACTAGCGGGAACGAGCAGTACTTC. V is TRBV29-1 and J is TRBJ2-7; 12 positions agree with TRBD2. Per germline, CDR1 SQVTM and CDR2 ANQGSEA. The CDR3 is 14 residues long.

This sequence joins TRBV28 and TRBJ2-2; no definite D call. This CDR3 has 13 residues. Trimming took 7 bases from V and 5 from J, leaving 11 bases between them. Germline values: CDR1 MDHEN, CDR2 SYDVKM. The CDR3 DNA is TGTGCCAGCATACGAGTGGGGACCGGGGAGCTGTTTTTT. Amino acid sequence: CASIRVGTGELFF.

This clonotype was seen a single time. This chain links TRBV6-1 with TRBJ1-5; 11 bases map to TRBD1. Germline CDR1 is MNHNS and CDR2 is SASEGT. The CDR3 consists of 16 residues. Trimming cost V 7 bases and J 2 bases; bases outside gene matches: 7. CDR3 nucleotide sequence: TGTGCCAGCACCGGGACAGGGGGTTTGCGCAATCAGCCCCAGCATTTT. Residues: CASTGTGGLRNQPQHF.

This clonotype has a handful of counts. The chain recombines TRBV6-1 with TRBJ1-3, with unresolved D. Deletions cut 6 bases from V and 1 base from J, with 16 bases between. The germline gives CDR1 MNHNS, CDR2 SASEGT. The CDR3 loop spans 16 amino acids. CDR3 sequence reads: CASSFSVGKSGNTIYF. The DNA for the CDR3 is TGTGCCAGCAGCTTTTCAGTCGGAAAATCTGGAAACACCATATATTTT.

The chain joins TRBV12-3 or TRBV12-4 to TRBJ2-1; D is unresolved. The CDR3 has 12 amino acids. V dropped 5 bases and J dropped 9 bases, with 11 bases sitting between them. CDR3 in DNA: TGTGCCAGCAGTCCCGCCGTCCCTGAGCAGTTCTTC. Translated: CASSPAVPEQFF.

About this clonotype itself: Mismatch with germline at one junction end may stem from a read error. The rearrangement joins TRBV15 to TRBJ2-1; 10 nucleotides agree with TRBD1. In germline, CDR1 is LNHNV, CDR2 YYDKDF (reference sequence). This CDR3 spans 15 amino acids. The DNA of the CDR3 is TGTGCCACCAGCGGGCCAGGACAGGGGGAGTATGAGCGGTTCTTC. It codes for CATSGPGQGEYERFF.

There are a few counts of this clonotype. One junction end does not reproduce the germline sequence, and a read error may be involved. The chain is built from TRBV30 and TRBJ1-1; D perhaps matches TRBD1 (6 bases). The germline gives CDR1 GTSNPN, CDR2 SVGIG (reference sequence). The CDR3 totals 15 residues. In DNA, the CDR3 is TGTGCCTGGAGTGTACGGGGGGCGCGACGGACTGAAGCTTTTTTT. Protein product: CAWSVRGARRTEAFF.

This clonotype occurred a few times. The chain employs TRBV29-1 and TRBJ2-2, with D unresolved. There are 14 residues in the CDR3. Looked up from germline, CDR1 is SQVTM and CDR2 is ANQGSEA. V lost 4 bases to trimming and J lost 0 bases, with 9 bases between them. CDR3 sequence: CSVATWANTGELFF. Written as DNA, the CDR3 is TGCAGCGTTGCGACGTGGGCGAACACCGGGGAGCTGTTTTTT.

In its sample, this clonotype was seen a few times. The chain has TRBV4-3 and TRBJ2-7, with TRBD1 as a possible D gene (6 bases). Germline CDR1 and CDR2: LGHNA and YSLEER. The CDR3 has 13 amino acids. V was trimmed by 4 bases and J by 7 bases, leaving 14 bases between them. The CDR3 DNA sequence: TGCGCCAGCAGCCCAGACAGGTCCCGGGAGCAGTACTTC. Its translation: CASSPDRSREQYF.

This clonotype was picked up many times. The chain carries TRBV12-3 or TRBV12-4 and TRBJ2-1; D is ambiguous. The CDR3 length is 12 residues. Trimming pared 8 bases from V and 3 bases from J, leaving 8 bases between. The CDR3, as DNA: TGTGCCAGCTGTGGCAACTACAATGAGCAGTTCTTC. Translation gives CASCGNYNEQFF.

This clonotype was counted only a few times. The V and J genes are TRBV27 and TRBJ2-2, with D hard to call. Germline loops: CDR1 MNHEY, CDR2 SMNVEV (reference sequence). V was cut by 5 bases and J by 3 bases, with 4 bases left in between. The CDR3 consists of 12 residues. Written as DNA, the CDR3 is TGTGCCAGCAGTCCTTACACCGGGGAGCTGTTTTTT. Translated: CASSPYTGELFF.

This clonotype was seen many times. The rearrangement uses TRBV5-1 and TRBJ2-5; perhaps TRBD1 as D (6 bases). This CDR3 region has 15 residues. Germline V lookup: CDR1 SGHRS, CDR2 YFSETQ. V was cut by 5 bases and J by 2 bases, with 16 bases left in between. The CDR3 DNA follows: TGCGCCAGCAGGACACAGGGAATGGAACAAGAGACCCAGTACTTC. It yields the protein CASRTQGMEQETQYF.

The table lists this clonotype with a few counts. This chain uses TRBV6-2 or TRBV6-3 with TRBJ2-3; D uncertain. Germline CDR1 MNHEY, CDR2 SVGEGT. V shed 8 bases and J shed 4 bases, with 7 bases lying between them. CDR3 length: 11 amino acids. Here the CDR3 DNA reads TGTGCCAGCCTTACCGCAGATACGCAGTATTTT. This translates into CASLTADTQYF.

This clonotype was seen more than once but under ten times. The rearrangement joins TRBV9 to TRBJ2-5; 8 bases fit TRBD2. The CDR3 totals 14 residues. From germline, CDR1 is SGDLS and CDR2 YYNGEE. Trimming took 4 bases from V and 5 from J; bases not matched to a gene: 7. CDR3 in amino acids: CASSYRGGEETQYF. For the CDR3, the DNA is TGTGCCAGCAGCTACCGGGGGGGGGAGGAGACCCAGTACTTC.

The chain carries TRBV12-3 or TRBV12-4 and TRBJ2-2; D gene uncertain. V was trimmed by 5 bases and J by 3 bases, leaving 7 bases between them. CDR3 length equals 13 residues. The DNA for the CDR3 is TGTGCCAGCAGTGCCCGGGACACCGGGGAGCTGTTTTTT. This gives the protein CASSARDTGELFF.

The rearrangement joins TRBV5-1 to TRBJ1-1; possible D gene TRBD1, 6 bases. Germline loops: CDR1 SGHRS, CDR2 YFSETQ. The CDR3 is 13 residues long. Trimming pared 4 bases from V and 1 base from J, leaving 8 bases between. The CDR3 loop reads CASSKTGNTEAFF. In DNA form, the CDR3 reads TGCGCCAGCAGCAAGACAGGGAACACTGAAGCTTTCTTT.

Comment on this clonotype: A much bigger clone sits one base away, suggesting this may be a read error. The chain uses TRBV6-5 and TRBJ2-7; D not certain. Germline loops: CDR1 MNHEY, CDR2 SVGAGI. This CDR3 region has 13 residues. The CDR3, as DNA: TGTGCCAGCAGTTACTCTCAGGTCTACGAGCGGTACTTC. This encodes CASSYSQVYERYF.

The rearrangement joins TRBV5-1 to TRBJ1-5; D is uncertain. Germline V gene lookup returns CDR1 SGHRS and CDR2 YFSETQ. The CDR3 is 12 amino acids. V was shortened by 4 bases and J by 5 bases, with 7 bases between the two germline ends. CDR3 region: CASSTKHQPQHF. The CDR3 nucleotides are TGCGCCAGCAGCACAAAGCATCAGCCCCAGCATTTT.

V gene TRBV7-9 combines with J gene TRBJ2-3, with D maybe TRBD2 (6 bases). CDR3 length equals 15 residues. Deletions cut 2 bases from V and 5 bases from J, with 14 bases between. CDR1 is SEHNR and CDR2 is FQNEAQ in the germline V gene (reference sequence). CDR3 in amino acids: CASSLSGDWEDTQYF. In DNA form, the CDR3 reads TGTGCCAGCAGCTTATCGGGGGATTGGGAAGATACGCAGTATTTT.

This clonotype was seen repeatedly, ten times or more. This chain links TRBV12-3 or TRBV12-4 with TRBJ2-1, with 8 bases lining up with TRBD2. The CDR3 totals 15 residues. V lost 4 bases and J lost 2; bases outside the gene matches: 4. CDR3 loop: CASSSTSGAYNEQFF. The CDR3 DNA reads TGTGCCAGCAGTTCCACTAGCGGAGCCTACAATGAGCAGTTCTTC.

This chain links TRBV11-2 with TRBJ2-3; tentative D call: TRBD2 (5 bases). Germline CDR1 SGHAT, CDR2 FQNNGV. Trimming took off 5 bases at V and 4 bases at J, with 13 bases between the two ends. The CDR3 consists of 14 residues. CDR3 sequence (DNA): TGTGCCAGCAGCCAGAGGGCCCTCGCAGATACGCAGTATTTT. This sequence encodes CASSQRALADTQYF.

The chain links TRBV27 to TRBJ2-3; 9 bases agree with TRBD1. Losses at the gene ends were 0 bases for V and 6 bases for J; bases not matched to a gene: 13. The CDR3 runs 18 residues. Germline V lookup: CDR1 MNHEY, CDR2 SMNVEV (reference sequence). The CDR3 DNA is TGTGCCAGCAGTTTATCCTTATCGGGGACAGGGTTTGGCGATACGCAGTATTTT. Protein: CASSLSLSGTGFGDTQYF.

Concerning this clonotype itself: A single base separates this from a much larger clone, so it may be a read error. The CDR3 reads CASSVGIGGGYNGQFF. The CDR3 region has the DNA TGTGCCAGCAGCGTAGGGATAGGGGGAGGTTACAATGGGCAGTTCTTC. J is TRBJ2-1 and V is TRBV9, with D perhaps TRBD1 or TRBD2 (6 bases each). This CDR3 has 16 residues. Germline V gene lookup returns CDR1 SGDLS and CDR2 YYNGEE.

This chain uses TRBV28 with TRBJ2-2; D call uncertain. The length of the CDR3 is 14 residues. V lost 3 bases and J 6 bases, leaving 11 bases between the germline ends. Per the germline V gene, CDR1 is MDHEN and CDR2 is SYDVKM. CDR3 protein: CASSFDSRAGELFF. CDR3 bases: TGTGCCAGCAGTTTCGACTCCCGGGCCGGGGAGCTGTTTTTT.

Concerning this clonotype: A read error may be the cause here, since a much bigger clone is one base away. This CDR3 fails to terminate in the conserved phenylalanine or tryptophan, so it likely reflects a read error. CDR3 sequence: CASSEQGGYEQYS. The DNA of the CDR3 is TGTGCCAGCAGTGAACAGGGAGGCTACGAGCAGTACTCC. J is TRBJ2-7 and V is TRBV6-1; TRBD2 is a possible D gene (6 bases). This CDR3 region has 13 residues. Trimming left V 2 bases short and J 3 bases short, with 8 bases between. Per the germline V gene, CDR1 is MNHNS and CDR2 is SASEGT.